The 10 T cell receptor beta chains below were found in one sample sequenced in a study of cytomegalovirus exposure and HLA in healthy donors. Vbeta (60) and Jbeta (13) primers were used in the PCR. Assay: immunoSEQ multiplex PCR; the TCRdb copy retains only in-frame clones and omits some. The table lists roughly 100,000 clones, 13% to 15% of them singletons. Source material: PBMCs. The receptors come from a female donor in good health and CMV-seronegative.

This clone was counted a few times. V gene TRBV29-1 combines with J gene TRBJ1-1; D remains ambiguous. This CDR3 spans 14 amino acids. From germline, CDR1 is SQVTM and CDR2 ANQGSEA. The ends were cut back, 0 bases at V and 2 bases at J, with 10 bases in the middle. This CDR3 reads CSVEDSAANTEAFF. The CDR3 DNA follows: TGCAGCGTTGAAGATTCGGCGGCAAACACTGAAGCTTTCTTT.

This clone was detected a few times. V gene TRBV19 combines with J gene TRBJ1-5; D is undetermined. Germline CDR1 and CDR2: LNHDA and SQIVND (reference sequence). Trimming removed 5 bases at V and 0 bases at J, with 11 bases between. The CDR3 is 15 amino acids. In nucleotides, the CDR3 is TGTGCCAGTAGTGTCACAGATTATAGCAATCAGCCCCAGCATTTT. It yields the protein CASSVTDYSNQPQHF.

The table lists this clone with a few counts. V gene TRBV7-6 combines with J gene TRBJ2-7, with D possibly being TRBD1 (5 bases). The CDR3 has 13 amino acids. Trimming removed 2 bases at V and 7 bases at J, with 12 bases between. Germline CDR1 SGHVS, CDR2 FNYEAQ. CDR3 nucleotide sequence: TGTGCCAGCAGCTTATCAGGGCTCGGGGAGCAGTACTTC. Translated: CASSLSGLGEQYF.

This clone was counted between two and nine times. The J gene is TRBJ2-7, the V gene TRBV6-1; D is unclear. The CDR3 has 14 residues. Germline CDR1 reads MNHNS; CDR2 reads SASEGT. V gave up 7 bases and J gave up 4 bases, with 17 bases separating them. The CDR3 loop reads CASTSSGSRYEQYF. The CDR3 bases are TGTGCCAGCACCTCAAGTGGCAGTCGTTACGAGCAGTACTTC.

This clone showed up just a few times. This sequence joins TRBV7-2 and TRBJ2-5; weak D call: TRBD2 (5 bases). V dropped 11 bases and J dropped 4 bases, with 17 bases sitting between them. The CDR3 consists of 13 residues. Germline V gene lookup returns CDR1 SGHTA and CDR2 FQGNSA. The CDR3: CAGSNAGAETQYF. The CDR3 DNA reads as TGTGCCGGCTCTAACGCGGGCGCAGAGACCCAGTACTTC.

This clone came up a few times. The chain joins TRBV18 to TRBJ2-7; 9 bases line up with TRBD1. Germline V CDR1 and CDR2: KGHSH, LQKENI. V lost 1 base and J lost 5; bases outside the gene matches: 6. This CDR3 is 15 amino acids long. The CDR3 reads CASSPQGTGIDEQYF. The CDR3 DNA sequence: TGTGCCAGCTCACCACAAGGGACAGGGATCGACGAGCAGTACTTC.

CDR3 amino acids: CASSAGLSTSTDTQYF. CDR3 nucleotides: TGTGCCAGCAGCGCCGGACTGTCGACTAGCACAGATACGCAGTATTTT. This sequence joins TRBV7-2 and TRBJ2-3; a possible D gene is TRBD2 (5 bases). The CDR3 consists of 16 residues. Trimming pared 5 bases from V and 0 bases from J, leaving 15 bases between. The germline CDR1 and CDR2 sequences are SGHTA and FQGNSA.

V usage is TRBV7-2 and J usage is TRBJ2-7; 12 nucleotides align to TRBD2. The V gene's germline CDR1 is SGHTA and CDR2 FQGNSA. This CDR3 spans 15 amino acids. V shed 5 bases, J shed 4 bases, and the junction held 6 bases outside the gene matches. CDR3: CASSKPSGRAYEQYF. The CDR3 DNA reads as TGTGCCAGCAGCAAACCTAGCGGGAGGGCGTACGAGCAGTACTTC.

This clone has just a few counts. The chain employs TRBV11-2 and TRBJ2-1, with 9 bases matching TRBD2. V lost 0 bases, J lost 2 bases, and 5 bases stayed unmatched. The CDR3 totals 17 residues. Germline CDR1 SGHAT, CDR2 FQNNGV. DNA for the CDR3: TGTGCCAGCAGCTTAGAGATTAGCGGGAGCACCTACAATGAGCAGTTCTTC. Translated, it gives CASSLEISGSTYNEQFF. Looking up the rest from reference TRBV11-2 and TRBJ2-1 gives the full variable domain: EAGVAQSPRYKIIEKRQSVAFWCNPISGHATLYWYQQILGQGPKLLIQFQNNGVVDDSQLPKDRFSAERLKGVDSTLKIQPAKLEDSAVYLCASSLEISGSTYNEQFFGPGTRLTVL.

This clone was seen more than once but under ten times. The V call is TRBV19, the J call TRBJ1-3; no definite D call. This CDR3 is 14 amino acids long. Germline V gene lookup returns CDR1 LNHDA and CDR2 SQIVND (reference sequence). V was clipped by 3 bases and J by 0 bases, with 6 bases between them. The CDR3 is CASSIGVSGNTIYF. In DNA form, the CDR3 reads TGTGCCAGTAGTATCGGGGTCTCTGGAAACACCATATATTTT. The whole variable domain, filled in from reference TRBV19 and TRBJ1-3, reads DGGITQSPKYLFRKEGQNVTLSCEQNLNHDAMYWYRQDPGQGLRLIYYSQIVNDFQKGDIAEGYSVSREKKESFPLTVTSAQKNPTAFYLCASSIGVSGNTIYFGEGSWLTVV.